The 6 T cell receptor beta chains reported below all come from one sample, sequenced in a study of regulatory T cells in long-lasting Graves disease. This sample's time point: newly diagnosed GD, antithyroid drugs for less than 3 months. The TCR library was made from RNA extracted from PBMCs. Library construction for TCR beta used iRepertoire HTBI primers and Arm-PCR of CDR3 regions. TCRdb re-analysed the multiplex PCR reads in MiXCR, keeping a single row per CDR3 protein. The data hold roughly 400,000 distinct CDR3 sequences, with less than 20% observed a single time. The same sample was also studied in work on T cells in Graves' hyperthyroidism and ophthalmopathy.

Sequenced here: peripheral blood mononuclear cells (PBMCs), sampled at new diagnosis, from a patient treated with antithyroid drugs. The receptors shown here come from a woman younger than 30 with Graves disease.

This clonotype was seen many times. The genes are TRBV6-9 and TRBJ2-7, with 7 bases aligning to TRBD2. The CDR3 has 14 residues. Germline assignment: CDR1 MNHGY and CDR2 SVAAGI. V gave up 3 bases and J gave up 1 base; unmatched junction bases: 3. CDR3 amino acids: CASSYGGRSYEQYF. The CDR3 DNA reads as TGTGCCAGCAGTTACGGGGGGAGGTCCTACGAGCAGTACTTC.

This clonotype was counted between two and nine times. The chain is built from TRBV4-2 and TRBJ2-2, with 7 positions matching TRBD2. The V gene end was trimmed by 0 bases and the J gene end by 5 bases; junction bases not matched to a gene: 9. The CDR3 consists of 17 residues. Germline CDR1 is LGHNA and CDR2 is YNFKEQ. The CDR3, as DNA: TGTGCCAGCAGCCAAGAACCCCGCGGGAGTTTGACCGGGGAGCTGTTTTTT. Amino acid sequence: CASSQEPRGSLTGELFF.

This clonotype occurred a few times. The rearrangement uses TRBV2 and TRBJ2-7, with D maybe TRBD1 (7 bases). V lost 6 bases, J lost 9 bases, and 18 bases lay in between. Germline CDR1 SNHLY, CDR2 FYNNEI. CDR3 size: 13 residues. The CDR3 coding sequence is TGTGCCAGCAGGGCAACAGGGGAGGTCGTGCAGTACTTC. This translates into CASRATGEVVQYF.

With respect to this clonotype: A single base separates this from a much larger clone, so it may be a read error. The gene calls are TRBV6-2 or TRBV6-3 and TRBJ2-3; D not certain. CDR1 is MNHEY, CDR2 SVGEGT, per germline. This CDR3 region has 11 residues. The V and J ends lost 0 bases and 5 bases respectively, with 0 bases between them. The CDR3 bases are TGTGCCAGCAGTTACTCAGATACGCAGTATTTT. It codes for CASSYSDTQYF.

This clonotype was seen at least ten times. The chain joins TRBV7-2 to TRBJ2-2, with D possibly TRBD2 on 5 matching bases. The V gene's germline CDR1 is SGHTA and CDR2 FQGNSA. V shed 5 bases and J shed 6 bases, with 10 bases lying between them. The CDR3 is made up of 13 amino acids. DNA of the CDR3: TGTGCCAGCAGCCGGGATTTCTCCGGGGAGCTGTTTTTT. It specifies CASSRDFSGELFF.

This clonotype was seen ten or more times. The chain is built from TRBV7-3 and TRBJ2-3; 8 bases fit TRBD2. The CDR3 loop spans 16 amino acids. The V and J ends lost 1 base and 0 bases, in that order; junction bases with no gene match: 3. Germline V gene sequence: CDR1 SGHTA, CDR2 FQGTGA. The CDR3 nucleotides are TGTGCCAGCAGCTTAAGCGGCGGGAGGAGCACAGATACGCAGTATTTT. Protein sequence: CASSLSGGRSTDTQYF.